This T cell receptor (beta chain) came from a study of early T cells in non-severe SARS-CoV-2 infection. This clonotype was detected only a few times. The CDR3 covers 15 residues. Per the germline V gene, CDR1 is SNHLY and CDR2 is FYNNEI. The ends lost 6 bases at V and 4 bases at J; junction bases unmatched: 9. One entry per CDR3 protein results from TCRdb running MiXCR on the 5' RACE reads. The sample carries tens of thousands of distinct CDR3 sequences, around 7% recorded once. Material: whole blood, obtained at baseline. The chain joins TRBV2 to TRBJ2-7; the match to TRBD2 covers 10 bases. The receptor comes from an adult who was a healthcare worker with PCR-confirmed SARS-CoV-2 infection or an uninfected control (not recorded which). This chain's CDR3 is CASSHLLSGRYEQYF. CDR3 nucleotide sequence: TGTGCCAGCAGCCACCTCCTTAGCGGGAGGTACGAGCAGTACTTC.